This passage covers 11 T cell receptor beta chains from one sample sequenced in a study of cytomegalovirus exposure and HLA in healthy donors. Data came from immunoSEQ multiplex PCR; TCRdb stores just in-frame clones and leaves some out. The repertoire includes roughly 250,000 clones, roughly 86% of them detected once, and around 1.2% sits in the top ten. The sequenced sample was PBMCs. These receptor sequences come from a woman aged 25 to 39 in good health and CMV-seropositive.

The J gene is TRBJ1-1, the V gene TRBV30; the D is unclear. The CDR3 consists of 11 residues. V was trimmed by 2 bases and J by 5 bases, leaving 6 bases between them. CDR1 is GTSNPN, CDR2 SVGIG, per germline (reference sequence). The CDR3: CAWSPGTEAFF. The CDR3, as DNA: TGTGCCTGGAGTCCGGGAACTGAAGCTTTCTTT.

The count of this clone is one. The CDR3 is CASSKLTGINQPQHF. CDR3 nucleotides: TGTGCCAGCAGTAAACTAACAGGGATCAATCAGCCCCAGCATTTT. V and J are TRBV28 and TRBJ1-5; tentatively, D is TRBD1 (6 bases). Germline CDR1 reads MDHEN; CDR2 reads SYDVKM. There are 15 residues in the CDR3. Trimming cost V 5 bases and J 3 bases, with 14 bases left between them.

The genes are TRBV7-2 and TRBJ2-5; 7 bases are a match to TRBD1. V gave up 3 bases and J gave up 3 bases; unmatched junction bases: 1. Germline CDR1 SGHTA, CDR2 FQGNSA. The CDR3 sequence is 13 residues long. CDR3 bases: TGTGCCAGCAGCTTTGGACAGGAAGAGACCCAGTACTTC. Translated, it gives CASSFGQEETQYF. The full variable domain, rest sourced from reference TRBV7-2 and TRBJ2-5, is GAGVSQSPSNKVTEKGKDVELRCDPISGHTALYWYRQSLGQGLEFLIYFQGNSAPDKSGLPSDRFSAERTGGSVSTLTIQRTQQEDSAVYLCASSFGQEETQYFGPGTRLLVL.

This clone has at least ten counts. The rearrangement uses TRBV12-5 and TRBJ1-2; a possible D gene is TRBD1 (5 bases). The CDR3 consists of 14 residues. Trimming shortened V by 3 bases and J by 7 bases, and 15 bases separated the two germline ends. The germline CDR1 and CDR2 sequences are LGHNT and FRNRAP. CDR3 loop: CASGFPTDGVGYTF. The CDR3 DNA sequence: TGTGCTAGTGGTTTTCCGACAGACGGAGTTGGCTACACCTTC. The variable domain in full, with the rest retrieved from reference TRBV12-5 and TRBJ1-2, is DARVTQTPRHKVTEMGQEVTMRCQPILGHNTVFWYRQTMMQGLELLAYFRNRAPLDDSGMPKDRFSAEMPDATLATLKIQPSEPRDSAVYFCASGFPTDGVGYTFGSGTRLTVV.

The gene calls are TRBV5-1 and TRBJ2-1; 7 nucleotides align to TRBD2. Germline values: CDR1 SGHRS, CDR2 YFSETQ. The CDR3 extends over 16 amino acids. The V gene end was trimmed by 0 bases and the J gene end by 1 base; junction bases not matched to a gene: 4. The CDR3 DNA follows: TGCGCCAGCAGCTTGGTGCCTAGCGGATCCTACAATGAGCAGTTCTTC. This translates into CASSLVPSGSYNEQFF.

The chain uses TRBV28 and TRBJ1-1; D perhaps matches TRBD1 (5 bases). V lost 5 bases and J 5 bases, leaving 15 bases between the germline ends. Germline assignment: CDR1 MDHEN and CDR2 SYDVKM. The CDR3 sequence is 14 residues long. The CDR3 is CASSGTVSGTEAFF. CDR3 DNA: TGTGCCAGCAGTGGGACTGTCTCCGGGACTGAAGCTTTCTTT.

The chain employs TRBV7-9 and TRBJ2-1; 7 bases are a match to TRBD2. J was trimmed by 9 bases and V by 5 bases; bases with no gene match: 7. CDR1 is SEHNR, CDR2 FQNEAQ, per germline (reference sequence). This CDR3 is 13 amino acids long. The CDR3 DNA sequence: TGTGCCAGCAGCCCCGGGACTATCGGTGAGCAGTTCTTC. Encoded protein: CASSPGTIGEQFF. The whole variable domain, remainder taken from reference TRBV7-9 and TRBJ2-1, is DTGVSQNPRHKITKRGQNVTFRCDPISEHNRLYWYRQTLGQGPEFLTYFQNEAQLEKSRLLSDRFSAERPKGSFSTLEIQRTEQGDSAMYLCASSPGTIGEQFFGPGTRLTVL.

The genes are TRBV9 and TRBJ1-2; TRBD1 aligns across 9 bases. The germline gives CDR1 SGDLS, CDR2 YYNGEE. V shed 5 bases, J shed 7 bases, and the junction held 3 bases outside the gene matches. The length of the CDR3 is 12 residues. This CDR3 reads CASSPTGGGYTF. CDR3 nucleotides: TGTGCCAGCAGTCCGACAGGGGGTGGCTACACCTTC.

In its sample, this clone was seen a few times. The chain has TRBV6-5 and TRBJ1-1, with D perhaps TRBD1 (6 bases). This CDR3 is built from 13 residues. In germline, CDR1 is MNHEY, CDR2 SVGAGI. Deletions cut 2 bases from V and 4 bases from J, with 8 bases between. CDR3 region: CASSYDRFTEAFF. CDR3 nucleotide sequence: TGTGCCAGCAGTTACGACAGGTTCACTGAAGCTTTCTTT.

The chain uses TRBV5-6 and TRBJ2-7; 8 nucleotides line up with TRBD2. The length of the CDR3 is 16 residues. The V gene end was trimmed by 4 bases and the J gene end by 6 bases; junction bases not matched to a gene: 15. Germline V CDR1 and CDR2: SGHDT, YYEEEE. Written as DNA, the CDR3 is TGTGCCAGCAGCCCGGCCGGAGGAGCGGGAGTGCGCGAGCAGTACTTC. As protein: CASSPAGGAGVREQYF.

The sample holds one count of this clone. The chain joins TRBV5-1 to TRBJ2-3; D not certain. The CDR3 is 13 amino acids. In germline, CDR1 is SGHRS, CDR2 YFSETQ. Trimming stripped 8 bases from V and 4 bases from J, with 14 bases between. The CDR3: CASISNSADTQYF. CDR3 DNA sequence: TGCGCCAGTATCTCAAATTCGGCAGATACGCAGTATTTT.